These 15 T cell receptor beta chains were sequenced from one sample in a study of CD8 T cells in Susac syndrome. RNA amounts of roughly 0.5 to 1 ug underwent reverse transcription with random hexamers. TCRdb itself ran the immunoSEQ multiplex PCR reads through MiXCR, one entry per CDR3 protein. Of some 110,000 distinct CDR3 sequences listed, 95% to 96% were seen once; the top ten hold less than 0.15%. Sequencing used CD4+ T cells from PBMCs. The source of these receptors is a human donor with Susac syndrome.

This sequence joins TRBV3-1 and TRBJ1-5; D is ambiguous. V gave up 3 bases and J gave up 7 bases, with 10 bases separating them. This CDR3 spans 13 amino acids. Looked up from germline, CDR1 is LGHDT and CDR2 is YNNKEL (reference sequence). In DNA, the CDR3 is TGTGCCAGCAGCCAGGGGTTACGGCAGCCCCAGCATTTT. It encodes CASSQGLRQPQHF.

The rearrangement links TRBV3-1 to TRBJ1-2, with TRBD1 as a possible D gene (6 bases). The CDR3 covers 13 residues. The V end was cut by 4 bases, the J end by 5 bases, with 11 bases between. The germline CDR1 and CDR2 sequences are LGHDT and YNNKEL (reference sequence). The CDR3: CASSRQEGYGYTF. DNA of the CDR3: TGTGCCAGCAGCCGACAGGAAGGGTATGGCTACACCTTC.

The chain carries TRBV29-1 and TRBJ2-3, with a tentative D call TRBD2 (5 bases). The V gene's germline CDR1 is SQVTM and CDR2 ANQGSEA. V lost 1 base to trimming and J lost 0 bases, with 8 bases between them. The CDR3 spans 14 residues. Here the CDR3 DNA reads TGCAGCGTTGAAGTAGGCGGGAGCACAGATACGCAGTATTTT. Translation gives CSVEVGGSTDTQYF.

The rearrangement uses TRBV4-2 and TRBJ2-4; unclear D gene. Between the trimmed V and J ends, which lost 4 bases and 6 bases, there was a span of 19 bases. CDR1 and CDR2 from the germline V gene are LGHNA and YNFKEQ. This CDR3 comprises 16 residues. The CDR3 DNA reads as TGTGCCAGCAGCCCCCAGGTGGTGGTAGCAGGAAACATTCAGTACTTC. The encoded protein is CASSPQVVVAGNIQYF.

The chain joins TRBV29-1 to TRBJ2-1, with D possibly matching TRBD1 (5 bases). Germline CDR1 and CDR2: SQVTM and ANQGSEA. Trimming took off 4 bases at V and 8 bases at J, with 15 bases between the two ends. This CDR3 is built from 13 residues. As DNA, the CDR3 is TGCAGCGTTGGGGCAGGGCCGTGGTATGAGCAGTTCTTC. Protein product: CSVGAGPWYEQFF.

The chain recombines TRBV3-1 with TRBJ2-7; possible D gene TRBD1, 5 bases. V shed 1 base and J shed 3 bases, with 13 bases lying between them. CDR1 LGHDT and CDR2 YNNKEL come from the germline V gene (reference sequence). The CDR3 is made up of 15 amino acids. CDR3 DNA sequence: TGTGCCAGCAGCCAAGTTGGGGCTGCTAGCTACGAGCAGTACTTC. Protein sequence: CASSQVGAASYEQYF.

V usage is TRBV5-4 and J usage is TRBJ2-7, with 10 bases aligning to TRBD2. J was trimmed by 6 bases and V by 4 bases; bases with no gene match: 10. CDR1 is SGHNT and CDR2 is YYREEE in the germline V gene (reference sequence). This CDR3 comprises 15 residues. CDR3 in amino acids: CASSARSGRAIEQYF. As DNA, the CDR3 is TGTGCCAGCAGCGCTCGGAGCGGGAGGGCCATCGAGCAGTACTTC.

The rearrangement uses TRBV29-1 and TRBJ1-1; no clear D. The CDR3 consists of 12 residues. Trimming pared 3 bases from V and 1 base from J, leaving 6 bases between. CDR1 is SQVTM and CDR2 is ANQGSEA in the germline V gene. The CDR3 loop reads CSVEGRNTEAFF. The CDR3, as DNA: TGCAGCGTTGAGGGTCGGAACACTGAAGCTTTCTTT. Variable domain in full (rest from reference TRBV29-1 and TRBJ1-1): SAVISQKPSRDICQRGTSLTIQCQVDSQVTMMFWYRQQPGQSLTLIATANQGSEATYESGFVIDKFPISRPNLTFSTLTVSNMSPEDSSIYLCSVEGRNTEAFFGQGTRLTVV.

The chain has TRBV29-1 and TRBJ2-7, with 8 bases that match TRBD2. V was pared by 4 bases and J by 0 bases, with 5 bases of the junction left unmatched. Germline V gene sequence: CDR1 SQVTM, CDR2 ANQGSEA. CDR3 length equals 14 residues. The CDR3 DNA is TGCAGCGTTGTGTGGCTAGCGGGCTCCTACGAGCAGTACTTC. Amino acid sequence: CSVVWLAGSYEQYF.

The rearrangement uses TRBV6-5 and TRBJ2-7, with TRBD1 matching over 7 bases. CDR1 and CDR2 from the germline V gene are MNHEY and SVGAGI. Trimming at V came to 4 bases and at J to 2 bases, leaving 8 bases not matched to a gene. The CDR3 totals 15 residues. CDR3 coding DNA: TGTGCCAGCAGTTTTCTACCGGGACAGCCCTACGAGCAGTACTTC. Protein product: CASSFLPGQPYEQYF.

The chain links TRBV5-1 to TRBJ2-2, with a possible D match to TRBD2 (6 bases). Trimming removed 4 bases at V and 6 bases at J, with 16 bases between. Germline V lookup: CDR1 SGHRS, CDR2 YFSETQ. The CDR3 covers 15 residues. The CDR3 nucleotides read TGCGCCAGCAGCGGAGGGGACGGAGGGTCCGGGGAGCTGTTTTTT. It specifies CASSGGDGGSGELFF.

The genes are TRBV5-4 and TRBJ1-4, with TRBD1 as a possible D gene (6 bases). The germline V gene has CDR1 SGHNT and CDR2 YYREEE (reference sequence). Trimming cost V 4 bases and J 7 bases, with 11 bases left between them. CDR3 length: 13 residues. The CDR3 DNA is TGTGCCAGCAGCCTTAAGGACAGTGAAAAACTGTTTTTT. Its protein is CASSLKDSEKLFF. The whole variable domain, filled in from reference TRBV5-4 and TRBJ1-4, reads ETGVTQSPTHLIKTRGQQVTLRCSSQSGHNTVSWYQQALGQGPQFIFQYYREEENGRGNFPPRFSGLQFPNYSSELNVNALELDDSALYLCASSLKDSEKLFFGSGTQLSVL.

V usage is TRBV29-1 and J usage is TRBJ2-3; TRBD2 matches at 8 bases. This CDR3 has 14 residues. V shed 3 bases, J shed 4 bases, and the junction held 6 bases outside the gene matches. Germline V CDR1 and CDR2: SQVTM, ANQGSEA. CDR3 DNA sequence: TGCAGCGTTGAGGGCGCGGGAGGCCCAGATACGCAGTATTTT. Translation: CSVEGAGGPDTQYF.

This chain uses TRBV20-1 with TRBJ2-3, with D possibly being TRBD1 (6 bases). This CDR3 spans 14 amino acids. Trimming took off 5 bases at V and 3 bases at J, with 15 bases between the two ends. Germline-derived CDR1 and CDR2 are DFQATT and SNEGSKA (reference sequence). In DNA, the CDR3 is TGCAGTGCTCAATCAGGGGCAGGGACAGATACGCAGTATTTT. It codes for CSAQSGAGTDTQYF.

The rearrangement links TRBV7-9 to TRBJ2-1; TRBD2 agrees at 9 bases. This CDR3 contains 17 residues. The V and J ends lost 3 bases and 8 bases, in that order; junction bases with no gene match: 14. Germline V lookup: CDR1 SEHNR, CDR2 FQNEAQ (reference sequence). The CDR3 nucleotides read TGTGCCAGCAGCTTCCTTAGCGGGAGATTTGGGTCGCATGAGCAGTTCTTC. As protein: CASSFLSGRFGSHEQFF.